By share of the sample, the clone carrying this TCR beta chain is medium-sized. Its antigen is currently unknown. TCR beta cDNA libraries included unique molecular identifiers. Input populations of about 0.95 to 11 million T cells gave rise to approximately 500,000 cDNA molecules. Each CDR3 protein is one row after TCRdb ran MiXCR on the PCR reads. This sample carries about 180,000 distinct CDR3 sequences, approximately 28% of them seen once, and the ten largest clones take about 1.6%. This sample was included in a study of post-analysis software for immune sequencing data. Study as a whole: The courses of disease that were included comprised relapsing-remitting, secondary progressive and progressive-relapsing multiple sclerosis. The study's findings and limits: Multiple sclerosis patients showed significantly lower normalized Chao1 diversity than controls did. The five TRBV segments detected at higher frequency in patients than in controls included TRBV5-6, TRBV5-1 and TRBV20-1.

Trimming left V 4 bases short and J 7 bases short, with 8 bases between. CDR3 length: 12 residues. Germline V lookup: CDR1 WNHNN, CDR2 SYGVQD (reference sequence). The chain has TRBV10-1 and TRBJ2-1; D remains unclear. The sample consisted of blood. The receptor was isolated from a girl aged 10 to 17 with multiple sclerosis. CDR3: CASSARGNEQFF. As DNA, the CDR3 is TGCGCCAGCAGTGCTCGCGGAAATGAGCAGTTCTTC.